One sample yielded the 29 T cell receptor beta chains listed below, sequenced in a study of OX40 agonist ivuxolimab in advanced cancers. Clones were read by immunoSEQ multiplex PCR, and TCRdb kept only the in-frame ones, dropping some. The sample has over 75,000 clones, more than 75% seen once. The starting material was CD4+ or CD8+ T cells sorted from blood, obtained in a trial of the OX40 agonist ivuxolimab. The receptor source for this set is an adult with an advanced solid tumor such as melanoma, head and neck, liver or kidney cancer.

CDR3 bases: TGTGCCATCAGTGAAGGCGAGGGGTGGGGTCAGCCCCAGCATTTT. This codes for CAISEGEGWGQPQHF. The chain recombines TRBV10-3 with TRBJ1-5; possible D gene TRBD1, 5 bases. Germline CDR1 reads ENHRY; CDR2 reads SYGVKD. CDR3 length: 15 amino acids. V gave up 3 bases and J gave up 6 bases, with 15 bases separating them.

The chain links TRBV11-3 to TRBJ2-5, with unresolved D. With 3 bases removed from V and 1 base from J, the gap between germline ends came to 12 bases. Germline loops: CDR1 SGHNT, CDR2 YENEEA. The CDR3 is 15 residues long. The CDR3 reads CASSFNTRFQETQYF. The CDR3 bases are TGTGCCAGCAGCTTCAATACAAGGTTCCAAGAGACCCAGTACTTC.

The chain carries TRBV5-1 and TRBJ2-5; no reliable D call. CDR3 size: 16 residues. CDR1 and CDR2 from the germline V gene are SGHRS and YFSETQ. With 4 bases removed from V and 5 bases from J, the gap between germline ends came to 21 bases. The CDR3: CASSPSGSPGMETQYF. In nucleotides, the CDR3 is TGCGCCAGCAGCCCGTCCGGTAGTCCTGGTATGGAGACCCAGTACTTC.

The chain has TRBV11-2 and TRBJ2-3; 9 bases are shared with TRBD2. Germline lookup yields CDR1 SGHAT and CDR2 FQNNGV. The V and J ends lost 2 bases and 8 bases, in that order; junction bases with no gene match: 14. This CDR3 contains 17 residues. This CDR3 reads CASSLSPASGMAGTQYF. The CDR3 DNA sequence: TGTGCCAGCAGCTTATCCCCTGCTAGCGGGATGGCTGGTACGCAGTATTTT.

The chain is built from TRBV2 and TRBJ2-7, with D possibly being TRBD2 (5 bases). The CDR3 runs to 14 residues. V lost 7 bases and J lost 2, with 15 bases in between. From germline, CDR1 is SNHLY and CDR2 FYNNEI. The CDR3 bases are TGTGCCAGCACCCCCTCGGAGGCAACCTACGAGCAGTACTTC. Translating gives CASTPSEATYEQYF.

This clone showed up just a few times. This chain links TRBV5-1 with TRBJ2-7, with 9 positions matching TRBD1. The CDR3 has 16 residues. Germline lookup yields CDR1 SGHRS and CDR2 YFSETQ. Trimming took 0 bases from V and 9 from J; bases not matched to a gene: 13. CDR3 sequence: CASSLDTPGQGSVQYF. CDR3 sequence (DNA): TGCGCCAGCAGCTTGGATACCCCGGGACAGGGTTCGGTGCAGTACTTC.

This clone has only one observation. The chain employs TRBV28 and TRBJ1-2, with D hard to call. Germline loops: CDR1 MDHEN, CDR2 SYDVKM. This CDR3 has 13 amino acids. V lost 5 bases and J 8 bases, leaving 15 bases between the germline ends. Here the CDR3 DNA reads TGTGCCAGCAGTACCTATCCTCGGGGAGGCTACACCTTC. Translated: CASSTYPRGGYTF.

CDR3 in DNA: TGTGCCAGCACCCTTAGGGGGGAGTCCTACGAGCAGTACTTC. Translation gives CASTLRGESYEQYF. The V call is TRBV5-6, the J call TRBJ2-7; either TRBD1 or TRBD2 may supply D (6 bases each). The CDR3 is 14 amino acids. CDR1 is SGHDT, CDR2 YYEEEE, per germline. Trimming left V 6 bases short and J 1 base short, with 14 bases between.

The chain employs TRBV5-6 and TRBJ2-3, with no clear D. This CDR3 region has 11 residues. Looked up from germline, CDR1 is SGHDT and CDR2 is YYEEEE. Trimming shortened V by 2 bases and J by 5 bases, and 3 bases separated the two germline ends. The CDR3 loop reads CASSFGDTQYF. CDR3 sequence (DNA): TGTGCCAGCAGCTTTGGAGATACGCAGTATTTT.

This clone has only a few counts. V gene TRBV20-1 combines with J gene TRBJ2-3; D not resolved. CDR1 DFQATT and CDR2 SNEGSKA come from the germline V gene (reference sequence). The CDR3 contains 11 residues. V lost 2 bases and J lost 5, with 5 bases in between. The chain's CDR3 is CSARNGDTQYF. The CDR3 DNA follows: TGCAGTGCTAGAAATGGAGATACGCAGTATTTT.

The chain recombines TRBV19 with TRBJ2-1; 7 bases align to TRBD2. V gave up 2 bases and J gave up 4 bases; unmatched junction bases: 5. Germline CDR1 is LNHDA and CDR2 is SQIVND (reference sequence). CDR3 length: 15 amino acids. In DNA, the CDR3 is TGTGCCAGTAGTATACGGAACGGGGGGTACAATGAGCAGTTCTTC. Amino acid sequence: CASSIRNGGYNEQFF.

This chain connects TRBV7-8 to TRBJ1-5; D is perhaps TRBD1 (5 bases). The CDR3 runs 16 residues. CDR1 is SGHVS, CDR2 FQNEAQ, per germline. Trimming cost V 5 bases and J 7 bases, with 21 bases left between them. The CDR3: CASSPSAGGVTQPQHF. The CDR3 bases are TGTGCCAGCAGCCCTTCCGCAGGAGGGGTAACGCAGCCCCAGCATTTT.

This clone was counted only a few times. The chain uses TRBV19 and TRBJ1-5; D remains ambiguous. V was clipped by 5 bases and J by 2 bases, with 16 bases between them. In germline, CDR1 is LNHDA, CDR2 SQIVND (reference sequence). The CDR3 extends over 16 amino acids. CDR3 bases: TGTGCCAGTAGTGTAGGACTGCCCCCAGGCAATCAGCCCCAGCATTTT. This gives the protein CASSVGLPPGNQPQHF.

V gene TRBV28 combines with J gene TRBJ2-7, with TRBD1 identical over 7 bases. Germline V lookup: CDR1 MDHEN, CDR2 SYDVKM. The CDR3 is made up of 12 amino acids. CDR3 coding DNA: TGTGCGTCGACAGGGAGCGTAAACGAGCAGTACTTC. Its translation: CASTGSVNEQYF.

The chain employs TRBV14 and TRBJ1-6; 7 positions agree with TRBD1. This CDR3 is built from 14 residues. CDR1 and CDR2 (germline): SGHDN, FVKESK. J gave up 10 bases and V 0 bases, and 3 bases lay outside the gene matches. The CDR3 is CASSQEQGTSPLHF. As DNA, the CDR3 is TGTGCCAGCAGCCAAGAACAGGGGACCTCACCCCTCCACTTT.

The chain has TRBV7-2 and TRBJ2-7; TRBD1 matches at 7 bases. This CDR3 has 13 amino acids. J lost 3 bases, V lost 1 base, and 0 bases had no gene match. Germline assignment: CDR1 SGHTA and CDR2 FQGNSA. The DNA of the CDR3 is TGTGCCAGCAGCTTAGGGACAGGCTACGAGCAGTACGTC. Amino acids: CASSLGTGYEQYV.

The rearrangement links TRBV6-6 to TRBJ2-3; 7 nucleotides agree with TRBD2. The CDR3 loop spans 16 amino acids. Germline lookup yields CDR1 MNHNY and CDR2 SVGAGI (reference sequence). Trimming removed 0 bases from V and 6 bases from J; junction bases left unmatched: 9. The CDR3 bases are TGTGCCAGCAGTTACTCTAGACCTAGCGGTGCGGATACGCAGTATTTT. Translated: CASSYSRPSGADTQYF.

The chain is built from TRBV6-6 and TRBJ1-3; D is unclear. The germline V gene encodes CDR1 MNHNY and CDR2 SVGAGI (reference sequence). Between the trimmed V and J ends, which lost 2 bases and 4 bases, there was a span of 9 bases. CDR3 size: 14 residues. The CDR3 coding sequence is TGTGCCAGCAGTTACGGGCAAGGAGGAAACACCATATATTTT. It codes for CASSYGQGGNTIYF.

The CDR3 loop reads CSVDHFNTGELFF. The CDR3 bases are TGCAGCGTTGACCACTTCAACACCGGGGAGCTGTTTTTT. This chain uses TRBV29-1 with TRBJ2-2; D is unresolved. Germline lookup yields CDR1 SQVTM and CDR2 ANQGSEA. Between the trimmed V and J ends, which lost 3 bases and 2 bases, there was a span of 7 bases. The CDR3 extends over 13 amino acids.

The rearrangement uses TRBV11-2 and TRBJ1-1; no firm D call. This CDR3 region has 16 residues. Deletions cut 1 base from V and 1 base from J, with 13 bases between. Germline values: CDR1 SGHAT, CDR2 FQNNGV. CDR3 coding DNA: TGTGCCAGCAGCTTAGGACGACGAACAGAGAACACTGAAGCTTTCTTT. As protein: CASSLGRRTENTEAFF.

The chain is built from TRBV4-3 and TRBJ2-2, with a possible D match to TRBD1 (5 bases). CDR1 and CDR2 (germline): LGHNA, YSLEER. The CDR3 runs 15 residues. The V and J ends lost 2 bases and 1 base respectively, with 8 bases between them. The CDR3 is CASSQYTGNTGELFF. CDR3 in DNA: TGCGCCAGCAGCCAATATACAGGGAACACCGGGGAGCTGTTTTTT.

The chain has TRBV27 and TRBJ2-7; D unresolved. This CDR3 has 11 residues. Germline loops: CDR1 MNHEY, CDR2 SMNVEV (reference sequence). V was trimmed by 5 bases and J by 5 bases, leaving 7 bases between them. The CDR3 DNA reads TGTGCCAGCAGTCGGAACGACGAGCAGTACTTC. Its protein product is CASSRNDEQYF.

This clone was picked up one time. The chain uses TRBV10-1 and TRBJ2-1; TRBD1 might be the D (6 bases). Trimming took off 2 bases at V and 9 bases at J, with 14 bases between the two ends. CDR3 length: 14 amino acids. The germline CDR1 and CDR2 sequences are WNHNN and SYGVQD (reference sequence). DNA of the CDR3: TGCGCCAGCAGTGAGCTGACAGGCGATGGTGAGCAGTTCTTC. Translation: CASSELTGDGEQFF.

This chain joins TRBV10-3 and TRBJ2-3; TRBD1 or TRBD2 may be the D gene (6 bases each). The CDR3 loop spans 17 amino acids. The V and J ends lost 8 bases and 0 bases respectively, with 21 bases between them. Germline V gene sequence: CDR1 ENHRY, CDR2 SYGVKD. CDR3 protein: CAIQGEGGYTSTDTQYF. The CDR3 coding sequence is TGTGCCATCCAGGGAGAAGGGGGGTACACTAGCACAGATACGCAGTATTTT.

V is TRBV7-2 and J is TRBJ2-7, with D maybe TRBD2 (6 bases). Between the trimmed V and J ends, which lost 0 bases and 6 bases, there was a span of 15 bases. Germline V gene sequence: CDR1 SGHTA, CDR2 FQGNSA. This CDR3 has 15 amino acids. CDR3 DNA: TGTGCCAGCAGCTTAGCACTAGCTGGAGTTGGCGAGCAGTACGTC. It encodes CASSLALAGVGEQYV.

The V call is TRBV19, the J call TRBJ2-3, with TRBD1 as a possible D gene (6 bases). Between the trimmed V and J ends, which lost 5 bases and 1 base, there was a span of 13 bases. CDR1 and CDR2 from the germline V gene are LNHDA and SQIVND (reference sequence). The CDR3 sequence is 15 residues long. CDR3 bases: TGTGCCAGTAGTGGGGCCGGGACACGCACAGATACGCAGTATTTT. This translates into CASSGAGTRTDTQYF.

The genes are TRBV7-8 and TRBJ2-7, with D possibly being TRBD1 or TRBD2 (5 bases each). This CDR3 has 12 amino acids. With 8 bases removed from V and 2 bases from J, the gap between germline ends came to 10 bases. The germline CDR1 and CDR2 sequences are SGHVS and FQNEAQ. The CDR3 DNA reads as TGTGCCAGCGGGACGAGCGCCTACGAGCAGTACTTC. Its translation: CASGTSAYEQYF.

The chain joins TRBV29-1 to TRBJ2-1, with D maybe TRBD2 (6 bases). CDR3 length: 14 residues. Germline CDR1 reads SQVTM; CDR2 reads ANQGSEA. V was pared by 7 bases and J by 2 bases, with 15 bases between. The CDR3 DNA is TGCAGCGCCCGGGGGAGTGGAACCTACAATGAGCAGTTCTTC. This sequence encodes CSARGSGTYNEQFF.

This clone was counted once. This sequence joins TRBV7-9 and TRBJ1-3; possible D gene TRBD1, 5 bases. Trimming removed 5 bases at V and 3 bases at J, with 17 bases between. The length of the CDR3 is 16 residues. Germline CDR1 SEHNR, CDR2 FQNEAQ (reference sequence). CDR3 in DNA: TGTGCCAGCAGCACGCCTGGGGGAAGAGGTGGAAACACCATATATTTT. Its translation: CASSTPGGRGGNTIYF.